This T cell receptor beta chain was sequenced in a study of blood T cells in healthy people across ages. Overall study findings and caveats: TCR beta diversity correlated strongly with naive T cell percentage. As age increased, TCR beta diversity per million T cells fell in a roughly linear fashion.

Only a few counts were recorded for this clonotype. Its antigen is unknown. Germline assignment: CDR1 SEHNR and CDR2 FQNEAQ (reference sequence). The CDR3 covers 12 residues. The use of a sample-barcoded 5' primer and a J-beta primer mix characterized a second PCR of roughly 6 to 11 cycles. A 12-random-nucleotide template-switch adaptor tagged each cDNA molecule. One entry per CDR3 protein, called by TCRdb with MiXCR from the 5' RACE reads. The sample lists about 1,600,000 distinct CDR3 sequences; around 42% were seen once. This sequence joins TRBV7-9 and TRBJ2-4; D possibly corresponds to TRBD2 (5 bases). The assigned J gene may be wrong: the sequence end matches TRBJ2-7 better. Material for sequencing was blood. This sequence originates from a young woman in good health. The CDR3 DNA reads TGTGCCAGCAGCTTACAAGCGGCCGAGCAGTACTTC. Protein sequence: CASSLQAAEQYF.